This is a list of T cell receptor beta chains from one sample in a study of T cell responses to AZD1222 COVID-19 vaccine. The method was immunoSEQ multiplex PCR; TCRdb's version includes in-frame clones alone and lacks a portion of them. The repertoire consists of about 100,000 clones, with around 89% occurring once and the leading ten covering 1.8%. The sequencing here drew on peripheral blood, taken on day 0 of AZD1222 vaccination. The receptors come from an adult in good health. Both conserved end residues are part of each CDR3. The order of the fields is clone size, V gene, D gene, J gene, CDR3 DNA, CDR3 protein. A D gene is named only where the DNA matches it firmly. Size is stated for part of the rows, as once, few or many counts, or as a class when the clone is expanded.

clone size: -; V gene: TRBV28; D gene: TRBD1; J gene: TRBJ2-7; CDR3 DNA: TGTGCCAGCAGTTCAGGACAGGCCCTATACGAGCAGTACTTC; CDR3 protein: CASSSGQALYEQYF
clone size: -; V gene: TRBV18; D gene: TRBD2; J gene: TRBJ2-1; CDR3 DNA: TGTGCCAGCTCACCCCAGGGGGTGGCGGCGGGAGGGCAGTACAATGAGCAGTTCTTC; CDR3 protein: CASSPQGVAAGGQYNEQFF
clone size: -; V gene: TRBV2; D gene: -; J gene: TRBJ1-1; CDR3 DNA: TGTGCCAGCAGTGAGTACAGTTTGAACACTGAAGCTTTCTTT; CDR3 protein: CASSEYSLNTEAFF
clone size: -; V gene: TRBV18; D gene: -; J gene: TRBJ1-2; CDR3 DNA: TGTGCCAGCTCACCCATCATCGACGGTCCTCAGAACTATGGCTACACCTTC; CDR3 protein: CASSPIIDGPQNYGYTF
clone size: -; V gene: TRBV6-5; D gene: TRBD1; J gene: TRBJ1-3; CDR3 DNA: TGTGCCAGCCTAAACCCAGGGGGAGGTGGAAACACCATATATTTT; CDR3 protein: CASLNPGGGGNTIYF
clone size: -; V gene: TRBV6-6; D gene: -; J gene: TRBJ1-3; CDR3 DNA: TGTGCCAGCAGCGCTGAGGGTCTACGTGGAAACACCATATATTTT; CDR3 protein: CASSAEGLRGNTIYF
clone size: few; V gene: TRBV18; D gene: -; J gene: TRBJ1-5; CDR3 DNA: TGTGCCAGCTCACTTGACGGCAATCAGCCCCAGCATTTT; CDR3 protein: CASSLDGNQPQHF
clone size: -; V gene: TRBV9; D gene: -; J gene: TRBJ2-1; CDR3 DNA: TGTGCCAGCAGCGTAGTGGGCACCGGCAGCTCCTACAATGAGCAGTTCTTC; CDR3 protein: CASSVVGTGSSYNEQFF
clone size: -; V gene: TRBV3-1/TRBV3-2; D gene: -; J gene: TRBJ1-2; CDR3 DNA: TGTGCCAGCAGTCAAGCAGGGAGATCGGGTGGCTACACCTTC; CDR3 protein: CASSQAGRSGGYTF
clone size: -; V gene: TRBV29-1; D gene: -; J gene: TRBJ1-1; CDR3 DNA: TGCAGCGTTGAAGGGCCGAGGGGTCTGGAAGCTTTCTTT; CDR3 protein: CSVEGPRGLEAFF
clone size: -; V gene: TRBV19; D gene: TRBD2; J gene: TRBJ2-1; CDR3 DNA: TGTGCCAGTAGTATAGGGCCCTCCACAGGGGCCCCGACTAGCGGGAACAATGAGCAGTTCTTC; CDR3 protein: CASSIGPSTGAPTSGNNEQFF
clone size: -; V gene: TRBV19; D gene: TRBD1; J gene: TRBJ1-3; CDR3 DNA: TGTGCCAGTACCGGATGGACAGGGGTTCAAAACACCATATATTTT; CDR3 protein: CASTGWTGVQNTIYF
clone size: -; V gene: TRBV11-3; D gene: TRBD2; J gene: TRBJ2-7; CDR3 DNA: TGTGCCAGCAGCCCCCGGGGGGGCCACGAGCAGTACTTC; CDR3 protein: CASSPRGGHEQYF
clone size: once; V gene: TRBV28; D gene: TRBD2; J gene: TRBJ2-7; CDR3 DNA: TGTGCCAGCAGTTCTCGTAGCGGGAGGTTCTCCTACGAGCAGTACTTC; CDR3 protein: CASSSRSGRFSYEQYF
clone size: -; V gene: TRBV10-3; D gene: -; J gene: TRBJ1-2; CDR3 DNA: TGTGCCATCAGTGAGTCCCCGCCAGACGATAACTATGGCTACACCTTC; CDR3 protein: CAISESPPDDNYGYTF
clone size: -; V gene: TRBV7-2; D gene: -; J gene: TRBJ1-6; CDR3 DNA: TGTGCCAGCAGCTTGACAGTAGGGTCTGATTCACCCCTCCACTTT; CDR3 protein: CASSLTVGSDSPLHF
clone size: -; V gene: TRBV4-1; D gene: TRBD2; J gene: TRBJ2-2; CDR3 DNA: TGCGCCAGCGGCTCGCTCGGGCTAGCGGGGACCTTCCACCAGGACACCGGGGAGCTGTTTTTT; CDR3 protein: CASGSLGLAGTFHQDTGELFF
clone size: -; V gene: TRBV25-1; D gene: -; J gene: TRBJ2-7; CDR3 DNA: TGTGCCAGCAGTGAAGCAGGGGTCCTTTCCTACGAGCAGTACTTC; CDR3 protein: CASSEAGVLSYEQYF
clone size: -; V gene: TRBV5-1; D gene: TRBD2; J gene: TRBJ2-7; CDR3 DNA: TGCGCCAGCAGCTTGAGTCTAGCGGGAGGGCCTCGCTTCGAGCAGTACTTC; CDR3 protein: CASSLSLAGGPRFEQYF
clone size: -; V gene: TRBV28; D gene: -; J gene: TRBJ1-4; CDR3 DNA: TGTGCCAGCAGTTTAAGGCAGTATAATGAAAAACTGTTTTTT; CDR3 protein: CASSLRQYNEKLFF
clone size: -; V gene: TRBV28; D gene: -; J gene: TRBJ2-1; CDR3 DNA: TGTGCCAGCCTAGACCACACCTACAATGAGCAGTTCTTC; CDR3 protein: CASLDHTYNEQFF
clone size: few; V gene: TRBV9; D gene: TRBD1; J gene: TRBJ2-7; CDR3 DNA: TGTGCCAGCAGCGTAGGCGGCAGGGGGCCCGAGCAGTACTTC; CDR3 protein: CASSVGGRGPEQYF
clone size: -; V gene: TRBV6-5; D gene: TRBD1; J gene: TRBJ2-7; CDR3 DNA: TGTGCCAGCAGTTACCACCTGGGACAGTCCTACGAGCAGTACTTC; CDR3 protein: CASSYHLGQSYEQYF
clone size: -; V gene: TRBV18; D gene: TRBD1; J gene: TRBJ1-1; CDR3 DNA: TGTGCCAGCTCACCAACGAGGGCAGGGGGCGGGATGAACACTGAAGCTTTCTTT; CDR3 protein: CASSPTRAGGGMNTEAFF
clone size: -; V gene: TRBV4-1; D gene: TRBD2; J gene: TRBJ2-3; CDR3 DNA: TGCGCCAGCAGCCAAGATATCCTAGCGGGAGACGGCGCAGATACGCAGTATTTT; CDR3 protein: CASSQDILAGDGADTQYF
clone size: -; V gene: TRBV18; D gene: -; J gene: TRBJ1-2; CDR3 DNA: TGTGCCAGCTCTTTATATTTGTCCTCTACCGAGAACTATGGCTACACCTTC; CDR3 protein: CASSLYLSSTENYGYTF
clone size: -; V gene: TRBV5-1; D gene: TRBD2; J gene: TRBJ2-1; CDR3 DNA: TGCGCCAGCAGTTCCCTAGCGGGAGAGAACAATGAGCAGTTCTTC; CDR3 protein: CASSSLAGENNEQFF
clone size: once; V gene: TRBV7-2; D gene: -; J gene: TRBJ1-6; CDR3 DNA: TGTGCCAGCAGCCAATTAACCGGATCCGATTCACCCCTCCACTTT; CDR3 protein: CASSQLTGSDSPLHF
clone size: -; V gene: TRBV19; D gene: TRBD2; J gene: TRBJ2-7; CDR3 DNA: TGTGCCAGTAGTATAGTTGGAGCGGGAGTATCCGAGCAGTACTTC; CDR3 protein: CASSIVGAGVSEQYF
clone size: -; V gene: TRBV11-3; D gene: TRBD1; J gene: TRBJ2-1; CDR3 DNA: TGTGCCAGCAGTCAATCCGGGACAGGGGGCTACAATGAGCAGTTCTTC; CDR3 protein: CASSQSGTGGYNEQFF
clone size: once; V gene: TRBV29-1; D gene: -; J gene: TRBJ2-2; CDR3 DNA: TGCAGCGTTGAGGGGGGTAGCGGTTCGAACACCGGGGAGCTGTTTTTT; CDR3 protein: CSVEGGSGSNTGELFF
clone size: few; V gene: TRBV11-2; D gene: -; J gene: TRBJ2-1; CDR3 DNA: TGTGCCAGCAGCTTAGGGCTGGATGAGCAGTTCTTC; CDR3 protein: CASSLGLDEQFF
clone size: -; V gene: TRBV11-3; D gene: -; J gene: TRBJ1-1; CDR3 DNA: TGTGCCAGCAGCTTTGAGGGGGTTGTCACTGAAGCTTTCTTT; CDR3 protein: CASSFEGVVTEAFF
clone size: once; V gene: TRBV19; D gene: -; J gene: TRBJ2-6; CDR3 DNA: TGTGCCAGTAGTATGAACTCTGGGGCCAACGTCCTGACTTTC; CDR3 protein: CASSMNSGANVLTF
clone size: -; V gene: TRBV7-2; D gene: TRBD2; J gene: TRBJ2-3; CDR3 DNA: TGTGCCAGCAGTCCACTAGCGGGATGGGAAGATACGCAGTATTTT; CDR3 protein: CASSPLAGWEDTQYF
clone size: -; V gene: TRBV19; D gene: TRBD1; J gene: TRBJ1-5; CDR3 DNA: TGTGCCAGAGTTCGACAGGGGGCGTTCAGCAATCAGCCCCAGCATTTT; CDR3 protein: CARVRQGAFSNQPQHF
clone size: -; V gene: TRBV18; D gene: -; J gene: TRBJ1-1; CDR3 DNA: TGTGCCAGCTCCGATACACAGAACACTGAAGCTTTCTTT; CDR3 protein: CASSDTQNTEAFF
clone size: -; V gene: TRBV9; D gene: -; J gene: TRBJ1-4; CDR3 DNA: TGTGCCAGCAGCGTCTGGGGTAGGGCTAATGAAAAACTGTTTTTT; CDR3 protein: CASSVWGRANEKLFF
clone size: -; V gene: TRBV7-9; D gene: -; J gene: TRBJ1-1; CDR3 DNA: TGTGCCAGCAGCTTTATTGGGGGGCGCTTCACTGAAGCTTTCTTT; CDR3 protein: CASSFIGGRFTEAFF
clone size: -; V gene: TRBV5-1; D gene: -; J gene: TRBJ2-1; CDR3 DNA: TGCGCCAGCAGCTTGGCCGGCGAGCCACCCGTTGAGGGGGAGCAGTTCTTC; CDR3 protein: CASSLAGEPPVEGEQFF
clone size: -; V gene: TRBV3-1/TRBV3-2; D gene: -; J gene: TRBJ2-7; CDR3 DNA: TGTGCCAGCAGCGAGGGGCCCTACGAGCAGTACTTC; CDR3 protein: CASSEGPYEQYF
clone size: -; V gene: TRBV19; D gene: TRBD2; J gene: TRBJ2-1; CDR3 DNA: TGTGCCAGTGCCCTGGCTAGCGGGCACAATGAGCAGTTCTTC; CDR3 protein: CASALASGHNEQFF
clone size: -; V gene: TRBV10-1; D gene: TRBD2; J gene: TRBJ2-5; CDR3 DNA: TGCGCCAGCAGTGAGAATGGACTAGCGGGAGAGACCCAGTACTTC; CDR3 protein: CASSENGLAGETQYF
clone size: -; V gene: TRBV2; D gene: -; J gene: TRBJ2-5; CDR3 DNA: TGTGCCAGCGGGCCGAGGCAGAGGGAGACCCAGTACTTC; CDR3 protein: CASGPRQRETQYF
clone size: -; V gene: TRBV19; D gene: TRBD1; J gene: TRBJ1-5; CDR3 DNA: TGTGCCAGTAGTATGGTAGGGACAGGCAGCAATCAGCCCCAGCATTTT; CDR3 protein: CASSMVGTGSNQPQHF
clone size: -; V gene: TRBV7-3; D gene: -; J gene: TRBJ2-3; CDR3 DNA: TGTGCCAGCAGCCCCCGACGCCCCGGGACATCCTCTTTCACAGATACGCAGTATTTT; CDR3 protein: CASSPRRPGTSSFTDTQYF
clone size: -; V gene: TRBV11-2; D gene: TRBD1; J gene: TRBJ2-7; CDR3 DNA: TGTGCCAGCAGCTCTCCAGGGGGCGCGCGGAAGTACTTC; CDR3 protein: CASSSPGGARKYF
clone size: -; V gene: TRBV10-3; D gene: -; J gene: TRBJ1-1; CDR3 DNA: TGTGCCATGCGAAGAGACATGAACACTGAAGCTTTCTTT; CDR3 protein: CAMRRDMNTEAFF
clone size: once; V gene: TRBV9; D gene: -; J gene: TRBJ2-6; CDR3 DNA: TGTGCCAGCAGCGTAGTGAGTAGCGTAGGCTCTGGGGCCAACGTCCTGACTTTC; CDR3 protein: CASSVVSSVGSGANVLTF
clone size: -; V gene: TRBV7-3; D gene: -; J gene: TRBJ2-2; CDR3 DNA: TGTGCCAGCAGCTTAAACCGGAACACCGGGGAGCTGTTTTTT; CDR3 protein: CASSLNRNTGELFF
clone size: -; V gene: TRBV6-2/TRBV6-3; D gene: -; J gene: TRBJ1-2; CDR3 DNA: TGTGCCAGCAGTTACGGCGACAGGTTCAATGGCTACACCTTC; CDR3 protein: CASSYGDRFNGYTF
clone size: -; V gene: TRBV9; D gene: -; J gene: TRBJ1-4; CDR3 DNA: TGTGCCAGCAGCGTCGGCGCTAATGAAAAGAGACTGTTTTTT; CDR3 protein: CASSVGANEKRLFF
clone size: -; V gene: TRBV19; D gene: -; J gene: TRBJ1-1; CDR3 DNA: TGTGCCAGTAGTCGAAACATGAACACTGAAGCTTTCTTT; CDR3 protein: CASSRNMNTEAFF
clone size: -; V gene: TRBV7-2; D gene: -; J gene: TRBJ1-2; CDR3 DNA: TGTGCCAGCAGCTTTGGGGCAGGGGCCTATGGCTACACCTTC; CDR3 protein: CASSFGAGAYGYTF